Presented here are 15 T cell receptor beta chains from one specimen sequenced in a study of blood T cell repertoires in COVID-19. The repertoire was sequenced with immunoSEQ multiplex PCR; TCRdb's copy has only in-frame clones and lacks some. The sample consists of 39,000 or so clones, about four fifths of them appearing once. Sample: peripheral blood. The receptors here all came from a middle-aged man with active or convalescent COVID-19.

The gene calls are TRBV6-5 and TRBJ1-1; TRBD1 matches at 8 bases. Trimming removed 10 bases from V and 5 bases from J; junction bases left unmatched: 12. The CDR3 length is 14 residues. The germline V gene encodes CDR1 MNHEY and CDR2 SVGAGI. The CDR3 region has the DNA TGTGCCATCCGTAAAGACAGGGGAGGAACTGAAGCTTTCTTT. This codes for CAIRKDRGGTEAFF.

The gene calls are TRBV5-1 and TRBJ2-2; D is possibly TRBD1 (6 bases). V gave up 7 bases and J gave up 1 base, with 14 bases separating them. CDR3 length equals 15 residues. Germline V gives CDR1 SGHRS, CDR2 YFSETQ. The CDR3 DNA reads as TGCGCCAGCCAACGCCTGGGACAGAACACCGGGGAGCTGTTTTTT. Translation gives CASQRLGQNTGELFF.

This clone was seen a single time. The V call is TRBV6-5, the J call TRBJ2-1; perhaps TRBD2 as D (6 bases). This CDR3 contains 14 residues. Germline CDR1 reads MNHEY; CDR2 reads SVGAGI. V gave up 6 bases and J gave up 3 bases, with 12 bases separating them. The CDR3 DNA reads TGTGCCAGCAGGGAGGGATCAGTCTACAATGAGCAGTTCTTC. It translates to CASREGSVYNEQFF.

The V gene is TRBV30, the J gene TRBJ2-4, with D tentatively TRBD2 (6 bases). Per germline, CDR1 GTSNPN and CDR2 SVGIG (reference sequence). This CDR3 is 18 amino acids long. With 3 bases removed from V and 0 bases from J, the gap between germline ends came to 21 bases. The CDR3 here is CAWRGTTSREEAKNIQYF. Here the CDR3 DNA reads TGTGCCTGGAGGGGTACGACTAGTAGGGAGGAAGCCAAAAACATTCAGTACTTC.

The V call is TRBV29-1, the J call TRBJ2-1; D may be TRBD1 (5 bases). Looked up from germline, CDR1 is SQVTM and CDR2 is ANQGSEA. The CDR3 consists of 11 residues. The CDR3 DNA is TGCTCGACAGTCTCCTACAATGAGCAGTTCTTC. As protein: CSTVSYNEQFF.

This clone was detected once. In DNA form, the CDR3 reads TGCGCCAGCAGCCAAGGGACTAGCTTGGAGACCCAGTACTTC. Amino acids: CASSQGTSLETQYF. V gene TRBV4-3 combines with J gene TRBJ2-5, with TRBD2 matching over 8 bases. This CDR3 comprises 14 residues. Germline values: CDR1 LGHNA, CDR2 YSLEER. V gave up 1 base and J gave up 5 bases; unmatched junction bases: 3.

J is TRBJ2-2 and V is TRBV5-1, with 8 bases matching TRBD1. Losses at the gene ends were 0 bases for V and 6 bases for J; bases not matched to a gene: 4. The CDR3 extends over 15 amino acids. In germline, CDR1 is SGHRS, CDR2 YFSETQ. CDR3 sequence (DNA): TGCGCCAGCAGCTTGGATAGGACAGGGCCCGGGGAGCTGTTTTTT. Its translation is CASSLDRTGPGELFF.

This clone has only a few counts. The chain has TRBV19 and TRBJ1-2; the match to TRBD1 covers 7 bases. The trim removed 1 base at V and 7 bases at J, leaving 6 bases unmatched. The CDR3 has 14 amino acids. CDR1 is LNHDA and CDR2 is SQIVND in the germline V gene (reference sequence). The CDR3 DNA follows: TGTGCCAGTAGTATAGTCGGAGACAGGGCTGGCTACACCTTC. As protein: CASSIVGDRAGYTF. The full variable domain, completed using reference TRBV19 and TRBJ1-2, is DGGITQSPKYLFRKEGQNVTLSCEQNLNHDAMYWYRQDPGQGLRLIYYSQIVNDFQKGDIAEGYSVSREKKESFPLTVTSAQKNPTAFYLCASSIVGDRAGYTFGSGTRLTVV.

This clone has only one observation. The chain combines TRBV28 with TRBJ2-2; D unclear. V lost 1 base and J 7 bases, leaving 4 bases between the germline ends. CDR1 MDHEN and CDR2 SYDVKM come from the germline V gene. The CDR3 sequence is 12 residues long. CDR3 DNA sequence: TGTGCCAGCAGTTTATCGTTCGGGGAGCTGTTTTTT. It codes for CASSLSFGELFF.

J is TRBJ1-1 and V is TRBV15, with TRBD1 identical over 9 bases. J gave up 0 bases and V 5 bases, and 13 bases lay outside the gene matches. Germline V gives CDR1 LNHNV, CDR2 YYDKDF (reference sequence). There are 18 residues in the CDR3. CDR3 in DNA: TGTGCCACCAGCTCCGGTTGGGACAGGGTAGGGATGAACACTGAAGCTTTCTTT. Translated: CATSSGWDRVGMNTEAFF. The variable domain in full, with the rest retrieved from reference TRBV15 and TRBJ1-1, is DAMVIQNPRYQVTQFGKPVTLSCSQTLNHNVMYWYQQKSSQAPKLLFHYYDKDFNNEADTPDNFQSRRPNTSFCFLDIRSPGLGDTAMYLCATSSGWDRVGMNTEAFFGQGTRLTVV.

This chain uses TRBV28 with TRBJ1-6; D is possibly TRBD1 (6 bases). In germline, CDR1 is MDHEN, CDR2 SYDVKM. V lost 7 bases to trimming and J lost 6 bases, with 10 bases between them. This CDR3 comprises 13 residues. CDR3 sequence reads: CASIGTSNSPLHF. The CDR3 DNA follows: TGTGCCAGCATCGGGACAAGTAATTCACCCCTCCACTTT. The variable domain in full, completed from reference TRBV28 and TRBJ1-6, reads DVKVTQSSRYLVKRTGEKVFLECVQDMDHENMFWYRQDPGLGLRLIYFSYDVKMKEKGDIPEGYSVSREKKERFSLILESASTNQTSMYLCASIGTSNSPLHFGNGTRLTVT.

This rearrangement joins TRBV30 to TRBJ1-5; 7 bases agree with TRBD1. The CDR3 is made up of 14 amino acids. V lost 3 bases, J lost 4 bases, and 6 bases stayed unmatched. Germline V gene sequence: CDR1 GTSNPN, CDR2 SVGIG (reference sequence). As DNA, the CDR3 is TGTGCCTGGAGCGTGACAGGGAATAATCAGCCCCAGCATTTT. Translated: CAWSVTGNNQPQHF.

This sequence joins TRBV11-2 and TRBJ1-1, with 7 bases fitting TRBD1. From germline, CDR1 is SGHAT and CDR2 FQNNGV. The CDR3 is 16 amino acids. Germline trimming cut 1 base from V and 6 bases from J; bases unmatched to any gene: 11. CDR3: CASSLVSGTASAEAFF. For the CDR3, the DNA is TGTGCCAGCAGCTTAGTTTCCGGGACAGCAAGTGCTGAAGCTTTCTTT.

The genes are TRBV11-2 and TRBJ1-1; D possibly corresponds to TRBD1 (5 bases). The CDR3 totals 15 residues. V was shortened by 5 bases and J by 1 base, with 14 bases between the two germline ends. CDR1 and CDR2 (germline): SGHAT, FQNNGV. The DNA for the CDR3 is TGTGCCAGCAGCCACCTCTGGCAGGGGAACACTGAAGCTTTCTTT. Protein sequence: CASSHLWQGNTEAFF. The full variable domain, with the rest looked up from reference TRBV11-2 and TRBJ1-1, is EAGVAQSPRYKIIEKRQSVAFWCNPISGHATLYWYQQILGQGPKLLIQFQNNGVVDDSQLPKDRFSAERLKGVDSTLKIQPAKLEDSAVYLCASSHLWQGNTEAFFGQGTRLTVV.

V usage is TRBV6-1 and J usage is TRBJ1-2, with D unclear. The length of the CDR3 is 14 residues. Per the germline V gene, CDR1 is MNHNS and CDR2 is SASEGT. Trimming stripped 2 bases from V and 5 bases from J, with 12 bases between. Here the CDR3 reads CASSESVSQYGYTF. The CDR3 nucleotides read TGTGCCAGCAGTGAATCAGTTTCCCAGTATGGCTACACCTTC.